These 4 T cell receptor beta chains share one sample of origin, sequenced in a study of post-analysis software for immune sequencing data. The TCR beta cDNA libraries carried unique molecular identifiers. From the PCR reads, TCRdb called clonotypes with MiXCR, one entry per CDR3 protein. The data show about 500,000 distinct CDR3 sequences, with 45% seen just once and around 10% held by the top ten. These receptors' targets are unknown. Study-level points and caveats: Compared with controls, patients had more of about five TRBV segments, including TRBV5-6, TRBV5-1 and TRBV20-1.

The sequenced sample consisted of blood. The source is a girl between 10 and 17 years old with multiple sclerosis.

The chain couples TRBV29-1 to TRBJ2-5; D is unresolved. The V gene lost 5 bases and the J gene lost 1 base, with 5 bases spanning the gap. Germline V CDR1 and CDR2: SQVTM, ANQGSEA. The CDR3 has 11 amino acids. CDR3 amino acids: CSVQVQETQYF. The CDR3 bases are TGCAGCGTTCAGGTCCAAGAGACCCAGTACTTC.

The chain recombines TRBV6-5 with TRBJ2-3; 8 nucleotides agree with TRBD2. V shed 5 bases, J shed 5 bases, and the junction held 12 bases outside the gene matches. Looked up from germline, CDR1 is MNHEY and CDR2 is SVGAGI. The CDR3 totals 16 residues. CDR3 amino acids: CASSPGVGRVEDTQYF. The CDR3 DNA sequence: TGTGCCAGCAGTCCAGGGGTCGGGAGGGTGGAAGATACGCAGTATTTT.

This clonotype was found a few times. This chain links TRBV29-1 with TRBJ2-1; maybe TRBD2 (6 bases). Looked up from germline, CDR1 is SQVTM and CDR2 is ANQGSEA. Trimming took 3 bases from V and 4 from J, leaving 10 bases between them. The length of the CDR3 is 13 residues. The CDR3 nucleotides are TGCAGCGTTGACGGGAGTAGGTACAATGAGCAGTTCTTC. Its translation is CSVDGSRYNEQFF.

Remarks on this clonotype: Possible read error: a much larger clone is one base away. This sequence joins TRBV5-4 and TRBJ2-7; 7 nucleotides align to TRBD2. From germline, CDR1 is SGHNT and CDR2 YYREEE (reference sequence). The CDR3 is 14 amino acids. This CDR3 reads CASRLGRAPYEQYF. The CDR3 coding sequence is TGTGCCAGCAGATTGGGGAGGGCCCCCTACGAGCAGTACTTC.